The following is a T cell receptor beta chain sequence with its context. This sample was included in a study of blood T cell repertoires in COVID-19. The protocol was immunoSEQ multiplex PCR, while the TCRdb copy is restricted to in-frame clones and leaves out a portion. The profile shows hundreds of thousands of clones, approximately 90% of them singletons. The CDR3 consists of 14 residues. Per the germline V gene, CDR1 is LNHDA and CDR2 is SQIVND (reference sequence). Trimming took 6 bases from V and 7 from J, leaving 15 bases between them. The chain is built from TRBV19 and TRBJ1-4; D perhaps matches TRBD1 (5 bases). The sequenced sample consisted of PBMCs or T cells enriched from blood (not recorded which). This clonotype was sampled from a woman in her twenties or thirties with acute COVID-19. CDR3 sequence: CASRPPQGGEKLFF. The CDR3 region has the DNA TGTGCCAGTAGGCCGCCCCAGGGAGGTGAAAAACTGTTTTTT.